What follows are 14 T cell receptor beta chains derived from one specimen sequenced in a study of long-term antiretroviral therapy in people with HIV (dated by TCRdb to the early 2020s). Sequencing of the TRB variable region was done with the immunoSEQ hsTCRB v3.0 assay at survey level resolution. The clones in this table, taken by TCRdb from immuneACCESS, are in-frame only. Not every clone is retained; where verified, under half of the shortfall comes from an unresolved V gene, and the cause of the rest is unknown. For this sample the table gives about 26,000 clones, of which approximately 78% were detected only once. Together, the top ten hold roughly 15% of the sample. The sample in question was unsorted PBMCs, obtained 2.9 years after starting antiretroviral therapy. The receptors derive from a man aged 50 to 59 with HIV.

This CDR3 reads CASSQDQRGSSYEQYF. CDR3 sequence (DNA): TGCGCCAGCAGCCAAGATCAGCGGGGGAGCTCCTACGAGCAGTACTTC. This chain links TRBV4-1 with TRBJ2-7; 8 bases are shared with TRBD2. Per the germline V gene, CDR1 is MGHRA and CDR2 is YSYEKL. Losses at the gene ends were 0 bases for V and 0 bases for J; bases not matched to a gene: 4. This CDR3 spans 16 amino acids.

This clone has only a few counts. The J gene is TRBJ1-6, the V gene TRBV7-2; D is unclear. Germline CDR1 SGHTA, CDR2 FQGNSA. The CDR3 has 13 residues. Trimming removed 9 bases from V and 9 bases from J, with 15 bases in between. The CDR3 nucleotides read TGTGCCAGTAACTATGGCCTCCCTTCACCCCTCCACTTT. It codes for CASNYGLPSPLHF.

V and J are TRBV30 and TRBJ2-6, with unresolved D. The ends were cut back, 5 bases at V and 0 bases at J, with 11 bases in the middle. The CDR3 is made up of 15 amino acids. The germline V gene has CDR1 GTSNPN and CDR2 SVGIG (reference sequence). In nucleotides, the CDR3 is TGTGCCTGGGCGAAAGTGGGCTCTGGGGCCAACGTCCTGACTTTC. It codes for CAWAKVGSGANVLTF.

The table lists this clone with a few counts. CDR3 nucleotides: TGTGCCATCAGAGGGACTAGCGGGGAGTTCAATGAGCAGTTCTTC. This codes for CAIRGTSGEFNEQFF. The chain employs TRBV10-3 and TRBJ2-1; 13 bases agree with TRBD2. V shed 6 bases and J 6 bases; nucleotides not matched to a gene: 5. The CDR3 is made up of 15 amino acids. CDR1 is ENHRY and CDR2 is SYGVKD in the germline V gene.

The V gene is TRBV5-4, the J gene TRBJ2-3; no firm D call. The germline V and J ends were trimmed by 0 bases and 4 bases, with 9 bases remaining between them. The CDR3 runs 14 residues. Germline lookup yields CDR1 SGHNT and CDR2 YYREEE (reference sequence). In DNA, the CDR3 is TGTGCCAGCAGCTTGGTGGGCCGGGCAGATACGCAGTATTTT. Its protein product is CASSLVGRADTQYF.

The gene calls are TRBV2 and TRBJ1-5, with 12 positions matching TRBD1. There are 14 residues in the CDR3. V trimming: 6 bases; J trimming: 7 bases; junction bases outside the gene matches: 4. Germline-derived CDR1 and CDR2 are SNHLY and FYNNEI. The CDR3 sequence: CASSGGQGAQPQHF. CDR3 DNA: TGTGCCAGCAGCGGGGGACAGGGGGCCCAGCCCCAGCATTTT.

The chain joins TRBV14 to TRBJ2-7, with a weak D call TRBD2 (5 bases). The germline CDR1 and CDR2 sequences are SGHDN and FVKESK. V was pared by 8 bases and J by 2 bases, with 10 bases between. This CDR3 has 12 amino acids. The CDR3 bases are TGTGCCAGCGGCCGGGGAGCCTACGAGCAGTACTTC. Translated: CASGRGAYEQYF.

This clone was detected once. The chain couples TRBV7-8 to TRBJ1-1; the D gene is possibly TRBD1 (6 bases). The CDR3 runs 15 residues. V lost 1 base and J lost 6, with 15 bases in between. Germline V gives CDR1 SGHVS, CDR2 FQNEAQ. CDR3 protein: CASSLVRGLISEAFF. DNA of the CDR3: TGTGCCAGCAGCTTAGTGCGGGGGCTCATATCTGAAGCTTTCTTT.

The chain couples TRBV19 to TRBJ2-3, with 7 bases lining up with TRBD2. With 5 bases clipped from V and 1 base from J, the junction kept 24 bases outside the gene matches. The CDR3 runs 21 residues. Germline V gives CDR1 LNHDA, CDR2 SQIVND (reference sequence). CDR3 coding DNA: TGTGCCAGTAGTCCCCGGACTAGTTGGACGGGTGTTGATTACCGCACAGATACGCAGTATTTT. It encodes CASSPRTSWTGVDYRTDTQYF.

This clone has just one count. The chain recombines TRBV7-2 with TRBJ2-5; 12 bases align to TRBD2. Trimming removed 3 bases from V and 3 bases from J; junction bases left unmatched: 5. The V gene's germline CDR1 is SGHTA and CDR2 FQGNSA. This CDR3 region has 16 residues. CDR3 DNA sequence: TGTGCCAGCAGCTTTCTAGCGGGGGGGATAGAAGAGACCCAGTACTTC. Translating it yields CASSFLAGGIEETQYF.

This clone was seen a handful of times. The V call is TRBV9, the J call TRBJ2-5; D call uncertain. The CDR3 is made up of 13 amino acids. Looked up from germline, CDR1 is SGDLS and CDR2 is YYNGEE. With 4 bases removed from V and 1 base from J, the gap between germline ends came to 8 bases. This CDR3 reads CASSLESQETQYF. The CDR3 nucleotides are TGTGCCAGCAGCCTGGAGAGCCAAGAGACCCAGTACTTC.

The J gene is TRBJ2-2, the V gene TRBV29-1; D gene uncertain. The CDR3 runs 13 residues. The germline V and J ends were trimmed by 1 base and 0 bases, with 3 bases remaining between them. Germline V gene data show CDR1 as SQVTM and CDR2 as ANQGSEA. DNA for the CDR3: TGCAGCGTTGAAGGCCCGAACACCGGGGAGCTGTTTTTT. It codes for CSVEGPNTGELFF.

The chain employs TRBV2 and TRBJ2-7; no firm D call. V lost 3 bases and J lost 6, with 6 bases in between. The CDR3 is 11 residues long. In germline, CDR1 is SNHLY, CDR2 FYNNEI. The CDR3 sequence is CASSDSREQYF. DNA of the CDR3: TGTGCCAGCAGTGACTCGCGCGAGCAGTACTTC.

The chain links TRBV27 to TRBJ1-2, with 10 positions matching TRBD1. The CDR3 extends over 13 amino acids. With V trimmed by 6 bases and J by 8 bases, 6 bases remained unmatched. The V gene's germline CDR1 is MNHEY and CDR2 SMNVEV (reference sequence). The CDR3 DNA sequence: TGTGCCAGCAGCCTCCCGACAGGGGGCGGCTACACCTTC. Amino acids: CASSLPTGGGYTF.